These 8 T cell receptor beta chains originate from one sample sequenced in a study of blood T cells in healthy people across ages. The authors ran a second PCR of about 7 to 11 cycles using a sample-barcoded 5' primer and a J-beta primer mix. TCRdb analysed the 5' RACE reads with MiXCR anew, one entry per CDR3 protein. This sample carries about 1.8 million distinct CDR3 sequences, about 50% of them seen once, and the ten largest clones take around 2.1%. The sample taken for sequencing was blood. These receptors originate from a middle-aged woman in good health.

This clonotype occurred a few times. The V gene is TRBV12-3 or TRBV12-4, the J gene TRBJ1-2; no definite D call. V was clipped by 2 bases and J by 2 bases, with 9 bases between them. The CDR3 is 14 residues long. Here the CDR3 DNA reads TGTGCCAGCAGTTTACGGGGAACCAACTATGGCTACACCTTC. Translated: CASSLRGTNYGYTF.

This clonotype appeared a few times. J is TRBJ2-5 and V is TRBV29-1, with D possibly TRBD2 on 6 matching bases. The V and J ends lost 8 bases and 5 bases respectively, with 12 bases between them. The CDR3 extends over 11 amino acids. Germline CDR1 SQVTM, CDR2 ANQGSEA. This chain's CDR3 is CSISRGETQYF. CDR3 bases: TGCAGCATCAGTCGGGGGGAGACCCAGTACTTC.

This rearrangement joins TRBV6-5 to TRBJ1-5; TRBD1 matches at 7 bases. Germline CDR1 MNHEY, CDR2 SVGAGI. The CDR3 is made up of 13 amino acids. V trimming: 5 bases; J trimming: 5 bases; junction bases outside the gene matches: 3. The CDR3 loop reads CASSAGQDQPQHF. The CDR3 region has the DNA TGTGCCAGCAGTGCCGGACAGGATCAGCCCCAGCATTTT.

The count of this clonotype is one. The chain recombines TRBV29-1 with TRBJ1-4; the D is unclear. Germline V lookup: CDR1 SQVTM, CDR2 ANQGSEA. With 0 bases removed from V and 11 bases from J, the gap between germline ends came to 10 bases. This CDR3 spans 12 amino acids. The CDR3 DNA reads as TGCAGCGTTGAAGAAATAACGGGGAAACTGTTTTTT. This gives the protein CSVEEITGKLFF.

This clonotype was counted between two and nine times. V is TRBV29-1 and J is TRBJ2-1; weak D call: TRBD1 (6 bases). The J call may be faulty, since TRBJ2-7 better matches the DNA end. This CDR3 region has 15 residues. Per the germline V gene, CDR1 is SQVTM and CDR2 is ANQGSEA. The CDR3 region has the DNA TGCAGCGTAGCCATAGGGGGACCCTCCTACAATGAGCAGTACTTC. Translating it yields CSVAIGGPSYNEQYF.

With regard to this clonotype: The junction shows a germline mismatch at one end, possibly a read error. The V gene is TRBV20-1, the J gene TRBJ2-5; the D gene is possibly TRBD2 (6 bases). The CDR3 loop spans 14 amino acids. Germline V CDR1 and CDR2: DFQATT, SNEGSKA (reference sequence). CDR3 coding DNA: TGTAGTGCTAGAGCCGGGACTCCCGGGGAGACCCAGTACTTC. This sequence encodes CSARAGTPGETQYF.

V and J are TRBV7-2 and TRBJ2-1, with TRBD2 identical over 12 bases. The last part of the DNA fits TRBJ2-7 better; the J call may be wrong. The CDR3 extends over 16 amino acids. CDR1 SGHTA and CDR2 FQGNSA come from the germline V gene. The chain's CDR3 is CASSKNLAGGAGEQYF. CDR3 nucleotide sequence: TGTGCCAGCAGCAAGAACCTAGCGGGGGGGGCCGGGGAGCAGTACTTC.

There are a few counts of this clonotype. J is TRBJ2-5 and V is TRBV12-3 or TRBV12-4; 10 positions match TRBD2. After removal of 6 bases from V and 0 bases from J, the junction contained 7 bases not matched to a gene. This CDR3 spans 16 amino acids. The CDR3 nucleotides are TGTGCCAGCAGCCCCGGACTAGCGGAGAACCAAGAGACCCAGTACTTC. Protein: CASSPGLAENQETQYF.